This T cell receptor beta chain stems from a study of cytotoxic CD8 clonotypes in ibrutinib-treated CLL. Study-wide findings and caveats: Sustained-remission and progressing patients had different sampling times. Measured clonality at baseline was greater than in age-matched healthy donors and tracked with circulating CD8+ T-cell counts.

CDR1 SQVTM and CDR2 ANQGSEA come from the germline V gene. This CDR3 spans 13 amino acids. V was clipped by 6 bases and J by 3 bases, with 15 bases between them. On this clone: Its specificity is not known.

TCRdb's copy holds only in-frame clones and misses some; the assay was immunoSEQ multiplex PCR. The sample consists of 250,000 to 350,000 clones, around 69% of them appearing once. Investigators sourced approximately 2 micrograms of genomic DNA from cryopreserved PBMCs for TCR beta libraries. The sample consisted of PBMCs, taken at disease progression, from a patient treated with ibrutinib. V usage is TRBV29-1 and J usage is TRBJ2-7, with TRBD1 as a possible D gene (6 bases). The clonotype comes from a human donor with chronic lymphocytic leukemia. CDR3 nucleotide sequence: TGCAGCGTAGGGGACATCTTTAACTACGAGCAGTACTTC. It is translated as CSVGDIFNYEQYF.